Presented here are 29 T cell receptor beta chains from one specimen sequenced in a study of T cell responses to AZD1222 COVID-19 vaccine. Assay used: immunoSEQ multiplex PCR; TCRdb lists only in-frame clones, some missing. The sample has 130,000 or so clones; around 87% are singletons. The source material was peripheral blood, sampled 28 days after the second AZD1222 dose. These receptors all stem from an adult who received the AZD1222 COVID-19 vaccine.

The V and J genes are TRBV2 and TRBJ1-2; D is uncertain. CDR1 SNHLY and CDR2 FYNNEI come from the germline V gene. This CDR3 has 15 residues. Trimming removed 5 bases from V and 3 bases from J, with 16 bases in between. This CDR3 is CASSLTLGSDYGYTF. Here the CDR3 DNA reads TGTGCCAGCAGTCTCACCCTCGGGAGCGACTATGGCTACACCTTC.

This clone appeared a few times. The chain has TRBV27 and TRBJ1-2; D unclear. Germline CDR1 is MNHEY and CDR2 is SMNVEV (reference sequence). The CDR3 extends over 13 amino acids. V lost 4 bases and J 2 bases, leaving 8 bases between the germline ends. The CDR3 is CASSSQANYGYTF. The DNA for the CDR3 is TGTGCCAGCAGTTCTCAGGCCAACTATGGCTACACCTTC.

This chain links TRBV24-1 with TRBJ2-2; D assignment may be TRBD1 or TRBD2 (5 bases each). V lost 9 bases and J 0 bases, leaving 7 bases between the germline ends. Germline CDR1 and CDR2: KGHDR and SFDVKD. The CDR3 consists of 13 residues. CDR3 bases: TGTGCCACCCGGGGCACGAACACCGGGGAGCTGTTTTTT. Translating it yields CATRGTNTGELFF.

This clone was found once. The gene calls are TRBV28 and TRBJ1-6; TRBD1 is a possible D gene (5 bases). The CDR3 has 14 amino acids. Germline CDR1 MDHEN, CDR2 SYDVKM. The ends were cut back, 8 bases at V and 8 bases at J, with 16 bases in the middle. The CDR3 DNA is TGTGCCAGCGGAGGGACGGCCGAACATTCACCCCTCCACTTT. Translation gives CASGGTAEHSPLHF.

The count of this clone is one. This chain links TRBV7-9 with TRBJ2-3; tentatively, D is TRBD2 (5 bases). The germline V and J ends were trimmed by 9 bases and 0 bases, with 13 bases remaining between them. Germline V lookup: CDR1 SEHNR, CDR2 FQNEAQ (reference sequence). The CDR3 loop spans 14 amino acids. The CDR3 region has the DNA TGTGCCAGGTCCGGACTTTCTAGCACAGATACGCAGTATTTT. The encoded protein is CARSGLSSTDTQYF.

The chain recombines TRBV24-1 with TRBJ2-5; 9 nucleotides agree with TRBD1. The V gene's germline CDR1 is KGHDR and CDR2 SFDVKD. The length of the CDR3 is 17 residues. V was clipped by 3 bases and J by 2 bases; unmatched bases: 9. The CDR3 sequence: CATSDPTGGQAQETQYF. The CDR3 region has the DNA TGTGCCACCAGTGATCCCACAGGGGGCCAGGCTCAAGAGACCCAGTACTTC.

CDR3 amino acids: CASSSRTSIEQYF. In nucleotides, the CDR3 is TGTGCCAGCAGTTCGAGGACTAGCATCGAGCAGTACTTC. This rearrangement joins TRBV6-5 to TRBJ2-7, with 8 positions matching TRBD2. CDR1 is MNHEY, CDR2 SVGAGI, per germline. V shed 4 bases and J 6 bases; nucleotides not matched to a gene: 5. CDR3 length: 13 amino acids.

CDR3 protein: CASRGFGNQPQHF. As DNA, the CDR3 is TGTGCCAGCAGGGGGTTCGGCAATCAGCCCCAGCATTTT. The rearrangement uses TRBV28 and TRBJ1-5, with D unresolved. Looked up from germline, CDR1 is MDHEN and CDR2 is SYDVKM. V gave up 6 bases and J gave up 2 bases, with 8 bases separating them. The CDR3 contains 13 residues.

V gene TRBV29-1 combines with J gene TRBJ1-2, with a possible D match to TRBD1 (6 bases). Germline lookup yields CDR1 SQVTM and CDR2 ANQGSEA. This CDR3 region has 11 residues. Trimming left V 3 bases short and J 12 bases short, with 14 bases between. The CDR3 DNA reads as TGCAGCGTTGAGGAGGGGGGTTCTAACACCTTC. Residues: CSVEEGGSNTF.

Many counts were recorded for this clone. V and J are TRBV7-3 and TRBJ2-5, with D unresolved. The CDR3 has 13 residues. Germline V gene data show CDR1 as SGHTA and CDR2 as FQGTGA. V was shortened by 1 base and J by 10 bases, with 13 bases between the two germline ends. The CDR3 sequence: CASSLSALGDQYF. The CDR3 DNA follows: TGTGCCAGCAGCTTAAGCGCCCTTGGTGACCAGTACTTC.

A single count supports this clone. CDR3 in DNA: TGTGCCAGTAGTATTGGCAGGGAGCCAACTAATGAAAAACTGTTTTTT. Its protein product is CASSIGREPTNEKLFF. This chain connects TRBV19 to TRBJ1-4, with a tentative D call TRBD1 (5 bases). Trimming shortened V by 3 bases and J by 0 bases, and 11 bases separated the two germline ends. CDR1 and CDR2 from the germline V gene are LNHDA and SQIVND (reference sequence). The CDR3 covers 16 residues.

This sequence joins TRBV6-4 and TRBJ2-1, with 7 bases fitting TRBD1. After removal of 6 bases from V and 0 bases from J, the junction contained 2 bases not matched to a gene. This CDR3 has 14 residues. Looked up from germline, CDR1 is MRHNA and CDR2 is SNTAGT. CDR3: CASSPGGSYNEQFF. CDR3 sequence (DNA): TGTGCCAGCAGCCCAGGGGGCTCCTACAATGAGCAGTTCTTC.

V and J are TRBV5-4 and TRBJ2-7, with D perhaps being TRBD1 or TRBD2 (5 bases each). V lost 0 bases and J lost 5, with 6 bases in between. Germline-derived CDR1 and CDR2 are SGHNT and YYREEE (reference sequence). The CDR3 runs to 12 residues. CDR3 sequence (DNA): TGTGCCAGCAGCTTGGGAGGGGACGAGCAGTACTTC. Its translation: CASSLGGDEQYF.

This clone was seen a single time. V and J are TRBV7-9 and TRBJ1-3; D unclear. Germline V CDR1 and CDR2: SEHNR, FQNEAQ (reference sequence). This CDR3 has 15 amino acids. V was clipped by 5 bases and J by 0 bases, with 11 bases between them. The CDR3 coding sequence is TGTGCCAGCAGCGACCCGCATCTCTCTGGAAACACCATATATTTT. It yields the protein CASSDPHLSGNTIYF.

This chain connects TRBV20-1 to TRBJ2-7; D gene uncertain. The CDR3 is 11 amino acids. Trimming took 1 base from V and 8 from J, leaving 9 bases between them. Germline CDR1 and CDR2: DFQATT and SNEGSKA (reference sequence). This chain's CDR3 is CSARGGDQQYF. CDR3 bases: TGCAGTGCTAGAGGAGGCGACCAGCAGTACTTC.

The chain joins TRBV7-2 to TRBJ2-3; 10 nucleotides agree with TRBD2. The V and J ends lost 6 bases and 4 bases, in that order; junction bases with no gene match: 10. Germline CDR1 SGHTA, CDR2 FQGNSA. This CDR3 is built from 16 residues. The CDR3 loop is CASSPPLAGFADTQYF. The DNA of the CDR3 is TGTGCCAGCAGTCCCCCACTAGCGGGGTTTGCAGATACGCAGTATTTT.

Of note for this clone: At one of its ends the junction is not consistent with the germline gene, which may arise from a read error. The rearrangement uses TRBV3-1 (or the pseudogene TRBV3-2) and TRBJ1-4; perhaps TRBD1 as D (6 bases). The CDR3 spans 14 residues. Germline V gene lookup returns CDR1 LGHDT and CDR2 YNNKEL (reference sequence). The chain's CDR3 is CASSKDTGYEKLFF. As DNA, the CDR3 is TGTGCCAGCAGCAAAGATACAGGGTATGAAAAACTGTTTTTT.

CDR3 nucleotide sequence: TGTGCCAGCAGCCAGGCCTTAGCGGGGGGGCAGAATGAGCAGTTCTTC. Translating gives CASSQALAGGQNEQFF. The chain has TRBV14 and TRBJ2-1; 11 bases map to TRBD2. CDR1 is SGHDN and CDR2 is FVKESK in the germline V gene. CDR3 size: 16 residues. J gave up 7 bases and V 3 bases, and 8 bases lay outside the gene matches.

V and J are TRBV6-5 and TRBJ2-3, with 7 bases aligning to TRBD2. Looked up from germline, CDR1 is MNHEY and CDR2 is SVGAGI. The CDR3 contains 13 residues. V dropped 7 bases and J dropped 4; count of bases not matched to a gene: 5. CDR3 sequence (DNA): TGTGCCAGCAACCCACGGGGGGCAGATACGCAGTATTTT. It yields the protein CASNPRGADTQYF.

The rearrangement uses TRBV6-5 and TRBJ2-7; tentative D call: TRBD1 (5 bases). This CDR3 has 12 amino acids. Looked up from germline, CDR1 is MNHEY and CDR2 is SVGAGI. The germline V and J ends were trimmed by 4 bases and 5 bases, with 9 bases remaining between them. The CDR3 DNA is TGTGCCAGCAGTTGGGGCTTCAACGAGCAGTACTTC. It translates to CASSWGFNEQYF.

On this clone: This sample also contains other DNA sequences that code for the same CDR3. For the CDR3, the DNA is TGTGCCAGCAGTTTAGAGGAGTACAATGAGCAGTTCTTC. It translates to CASSLEEYNEQFF. V gene TRBV12-3 or TRBV12-4 combines with J gene TRBJ2-1, with D unclear. The CDR3 consists of 13 residues. Trimming removed 1 base from V and 4 bases from J, with 5 bases in between.

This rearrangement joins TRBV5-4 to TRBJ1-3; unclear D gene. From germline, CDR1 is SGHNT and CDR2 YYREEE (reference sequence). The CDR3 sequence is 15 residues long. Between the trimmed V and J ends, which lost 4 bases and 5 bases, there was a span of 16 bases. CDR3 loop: CASSPDPVARNTIYF. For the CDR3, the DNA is TGTGCCAGCAGCCCTGACCCCGTGGCCAGAAACACCATATATTTT. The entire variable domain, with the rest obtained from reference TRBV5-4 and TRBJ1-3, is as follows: ETGVTQSPTHLIKTRGQQVTLRCSSQSGHNTVSWYQQALGQGPQFIFQYYREEENGRGNFPPRFSGLQFPNYSSELNVNALELDDSALYLCASSPDPVARNTIYFGEGSWLTVV.

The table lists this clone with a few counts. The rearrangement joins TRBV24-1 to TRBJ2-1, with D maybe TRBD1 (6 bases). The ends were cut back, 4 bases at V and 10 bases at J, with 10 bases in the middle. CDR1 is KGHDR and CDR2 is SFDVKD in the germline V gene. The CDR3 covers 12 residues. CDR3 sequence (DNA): TGTGCCACCAGTGACAATGACAGGGAGCAGTTCTTC. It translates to CATSDNDREQFF.

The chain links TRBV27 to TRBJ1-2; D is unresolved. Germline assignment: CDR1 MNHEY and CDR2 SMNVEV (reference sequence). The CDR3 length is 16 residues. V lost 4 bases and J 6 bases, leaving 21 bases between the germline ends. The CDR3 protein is CASSYLGVGGHNGYTF. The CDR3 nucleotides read TGTGCCAGCAGTTACCTTGGGGTTGGCGGGCACAATGGCTACACCTTC.

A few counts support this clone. The CDR3 bases are TGTGCCAGCAGTGAATCGCTGACAGGAAAGGCCTACGAGCAGTACTTC. Translation: CASSESLTGKAYEQYF. The chain carries TRBV25-1 and TRBJ2-7, with D possibly TRBD1 on 6 matching bases. CDR3 size: 16 residues. Trimming pared 1 base from V and 2 bases from J, leaving 15 bases between. CDR1 and CDR2 from the germline V gene are MGHDK and SYGVNS.

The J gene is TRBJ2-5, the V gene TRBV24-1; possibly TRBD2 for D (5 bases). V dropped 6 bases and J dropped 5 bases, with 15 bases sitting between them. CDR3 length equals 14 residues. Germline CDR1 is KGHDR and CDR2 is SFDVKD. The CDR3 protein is CATSMGPEEETQYF. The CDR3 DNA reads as TGTGCCACCAGTATGGGCCCGGAGGAGGAGACCCAGTACTTC.

The chain's CDR3 is CASSQTGYQETQYF. The CDR3 nucleotides read TGTGCCAGCAGCCAGACAGGGTACCAAGAGACCCAGTACTTC. The chain couples TRBV3-1 (or the pseudogene TRBV3-2) to TRBJ2-5; 7 nucleotides line up with TRBD1. The germline V gene has CDR1 LGHDT and CDR2 YNNKEL (reference sequence). Unmatched junction bases numbered 1, after V lost 3 bases and J lost 0 bases. The CDR3 spans 14 residues.

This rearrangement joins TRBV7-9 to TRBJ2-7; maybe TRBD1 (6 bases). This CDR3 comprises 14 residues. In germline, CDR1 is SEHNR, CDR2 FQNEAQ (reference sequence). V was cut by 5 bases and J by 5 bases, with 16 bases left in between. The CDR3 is CASSPPYRENEQYF. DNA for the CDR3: TGTGCCAGCAGCCCACCATACAGGGAAAACGAGCAGTACTTC.

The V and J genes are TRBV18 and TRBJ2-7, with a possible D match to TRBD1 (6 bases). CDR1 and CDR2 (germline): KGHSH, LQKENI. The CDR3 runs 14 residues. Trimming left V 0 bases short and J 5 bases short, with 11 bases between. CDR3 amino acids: CASSPPTGPHEQYF. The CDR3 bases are TGTGCCAGCTCACCACCAACAGGGCCCCACGAGCAGTACTTC.